The rows below give T cell receptor beta chains drawn from one sample of a study of human T cells and chemical hapten exposure. TCRdb re-called the 5' RACE reads with MiXCR, one entry per CDR3 protein. The profile covers 65,000 to 95,000 distinct CDR3 sequences, with 7.7% appearing a single time and under 3% taken by the ten largest. The source of these receptors is a male donor in good health. The CDR3 runs from the conserved cysteine through the conserved F or W. The order of the fields is D gene, J gene, clone size, V gene, CDR3 DNA, CDR3 protein. The D gene is left open where the match is weak. Size values are once, few and many counts, or a class for expanded clones, and some rows have none.

. TRBJ2-3 . TRBV5-4 TGTGCCAGCAGCCCCCGGACAAGCACAGATACGCAGTATTTT CASSPRTSTDTQYF
TRBD2 TRBJ2-1 many TRBV20-1 TGCAGTGCTAGCCGTCTAGCGGGAGCAGTAGGGTCCTACAATGAGCAGTTCTTC CSASRLAGAVGSYNEQFF
TRBD1 TRBJ2-1 . TRBV5-1 TGCGCCAGCACGGGATCGGGACAGAGTAACAATGAGCAGTTCTTC CASTGSGQSNNEQFF
TRBD2 TRBJ2-3 . TRBV27 TGTGCCAGCAGTGCGATACTAGCGGGAGGGCCCTATACGCAGTATTTT CASSAILAGGPYTQYF
TRBD1 TRBJ1-1 . TRBV6-5 TGTGCCAGCAGTTACGGGACAGGGGGCACTAAAGCTTTCTTT CASSYGTGGTKAFF
. TRBJ2-7 . TRBV5-1 TGCGCCAGCAGCGATACCTACGAGCAGTACTTC CASSDTYEQYF
TRBD2 TRBJ2-2 . TRBV18 TGTGCCAGCTCACCACTACCCCTAGCGGGGGGGCCTCACACCGGGGAGCTGTTTTTT CASSPLPLAGGPHTGELFF
. TRBJ1-4 few TRBV25-1 TGTGCCAGCAGTGAAGGCCGGACCGGTGAAAAACTGTTTTTT CASSEGRTGEKLFF
. TRBJ2-3 many TRBV6-1 TGTGCCAGCAGCGAGAATACGCAGTATTTT CASSENTQYF
. TRBJ2-1 . TRBV7-2 TGTGCCAGCAGCACCGCGGGCAGGGCGGCCAATGAGCAGTTCTTC CASSTAGRAANEQFF
TRBD1 TRBJ2-7 many TRBV25-1 TGTGCCAGCAGTGGCCGGGACAGGTACGAGCAGTACTTC CASSGRDRYEQYF
TRBD1 TRBJ1-1 many TRBV7-8 TGTGCCAGCAGCTTAGCGCCTCCATCCGGGACAGGAAACACTGAAGCTTTCTTT CASSLAPPSGTGNTEAFF
TRBD1 TRBJ1-1 . TRBV20-1 TGCAGTGCTCCTGACAGGGACACTGAAGCTTTCTTT CSAPDRDTEAFF
. TRBJ2-1 many TRBV20-1 TGCAGTGCTAGAAAGCTTGGGTACAATGAGCAGTTCTTC CSARKLGYNEQFF
. TRBJ2-5 . TRBV18 TGTGCCAGCTCACCACCAGGGGAAGAGACCCAGTACTTC CASSPPGEETQYF
. TRBJ1-3 few TRBV3-1 TGTGCCAGCAGCCCTATGTTCTTATGGATCAGCGGGGGCGATGCTGGAAACACCATATATTTT CASSPMFLWISGGDAGNTIYF
. TRBJ1-1 few TRBV20-1 TGCAGTGCTATGTCAGATAACACTGAAGCTTTCTTT CSAMSDNTEAFF
. TRBJ2-7 . TRBV12-3/TRBV12-4 TGTGCCAGCAGTAGCGCGCCGGCCGAGCAGTACTTC CASSSAPAEQYF
TRBD2 TRBJ2-2 few TRBV6-5 TGTGCCAGCAGAAAAGCGGGGCTAACCACCGGGGAGCTGTTTTTT CASRKAGLTTGELFF
TRBD2 TRBJ2-1 . TRBV5-4 TGTGCCAGCAGCTCGGGACTAGCGTGGGGCAATGAGCAGTTCTTC CASSSGLAWGNEQFF
. TRBJ1-2 many TRBV20-1 TGCAGTGCTAGCGCCGACACCAACTATGGCTACACCTTC CSASADTNYGYTF
TRBD2 TRBJ2-7 . TRBV5-4 TGTGCCAGCAGCCCGGGACTAGGGGCAGCGGGGGCTTCCGAGCAGTACTTC CASSPGLGAAGASEQYF
. TRBJ1-5 . TRBV29-1 TGCAGCGTTGATAGCAATCAGCCCCAGCATTTT CSVDSNQPQHF
. TRBJ2-1 many TRBV29-1 TGCAGCGGGTCCCTGGGTGGTGAGCAGTTCTTC CSGSLGGEQFF
. TRBJ2-1 . TRBV7-9 TGTGCCAGCAGCACACCTTTGGGGATACGGACGAATGAGCAGTTCTTC CASSTPLGIRTNEQFF
. TRBJ1-1 . TRBV5-1 TGCGCCAGCAGCTTGCGGCAGGGTGCGAACACTGAAGCTTTCTTT CASSLRQGANTEAFF
. TRBJ1-5 few TRBV7-9 TGTGCCAGCAGCTCATTAGGACCAGGGGGCAATCAGCCCCAGCATTTT CASSSLGPGGNQPQHF
. TRBJ1-1 many TRBV3-1 TGTGCCAGCAGCCTCAAGGTAAACACTGAAGCTTTCTTT CASSLKVNTEAFF
TRBD1 TRBJ1-6 many TRBV6-6 TGTGCCAGCAGTTTAAGGGGACAGGGGGCGAATAATTCACCCCTCCACTTT CASSLRGQGANNSPLHF
. TRBJ2-7 many TRBV19 TGTGCCAGTAGTATAACCCCCGGGACAAGGGCCTACGAGCAGTACTTC CASSITPGTRAYEQYF
TRBD1 TRBJ2-2 . TRBV24-1 TGTGCCACCAGTGGGACAGGGGGCGTCTGGGACACCGGGGAGCTGTTTTTT CATSGTGGVWDTGELFF
TRBD1 TRBJ2-7 many TRBV12-3/TRBV12-4 TGTGCCAGCAGTTTCGCCGGGACAGGCCTTTACGAGCAGTACTTC CASSFAGTGLYEQYF
TRBD2 TRBJ2-3 . TRBV29-1 TGCAGCGTTTTGGGCGGGGGGGCCACAGATACGCAGTATTTT CSVLGGGATDTQYF
TRBD1 TRBJ2-7 many TRBV11-2 TGTGCCAGCAGCCCCGGGACAGGATACGAGCAGTACTTC CASSPGTGYEQYF
. TRBJ1-1 many TRBV29-1 TGCAGCGTTCGTTTTTTGGGGGCAACTGAAGCTTTCTTT CSVRFLGATEAFF
TRBD1 TRBJ2-1 many TRBV12-3/TRBV12-4 TGTGCCAGCAGCCTCGAGGGGGCTCGGCAGTTCTTC CASSLEGARQFF
TRBD1 TRBJ2-1 few TRBV18 TGTGCCAGCTCACCACAAGGGACAGACAATGAGCAGTTCTTC CASSPQGTDNEQFF
. TRBJ2-6 many TRBV10-3 TGTGCCATCAGTGAGTCGAAGCCCGCTGGAACTGGGGCCAACGTCCTGACTTTC CAISESKPAGTGANVLTF
. TRBJ2-5 . TRBV6-1 TGTGCCAGCATGAACAGTCCAGAGACCCAGTACTTC CASMNSPETQYF
TRBD1 TRBJ1-2 few TRBV20-1 TGCAGTGCTATACGGGACAGGGGTATGGACTATGGCTACACCTTC CSAIRDRGMDYGYTF
. TRBJ1-4 . TRBV5-6 TGTGCCAGCAGCTTGGGAAGGGCAGTAGAAAAACTGTTTTTT CASSLGRAVEKLFF
. TRBJ1-1 few TRBV3-1 TGTGCCAGCAGCCAAGTGTTCGGGGGGCCGAACACTGAAGCTTTCTTT CASSQVFGGPNTEAFF
. TRBJ2-3 . TRBV10-3 TGTGCCATCAGTGACGGGACGAGGTATTTT CAISDGTRYF
TRBD1 TRBJ2-3 . TRBV18 TGTGCCAGCTCACCCCCGATGGACAGGGATCCGCCTAGCACAGATACGCAGTATTTT CASSPPMDRDPPSTDTQYF
TRBD1 TRBJ1-2 . TRBV10-3 TGTGCCATCTACGGACAGGGGGGGAACTATGGCTACACCTTC CAIYGQGGNYGYTF
. TRBJ2-3 many TRBV10-3 TGTGCCATGACTGACCCGAACACAGATACGCAGTATTTT CAMTDPNTDTQYF
TRBD2 TRBJ2-1 few TRBV12-3/TRBV12-4 TGTGCCAGCACCGAACTAGCGGGGGGCCCCTACAATGAGCAGTTCTTC CASTELAGGPYNEQFF
TRBD2 TRBJ2-1 . TRBV29-1 TGCAGCGGGGATAGCGGGAGAGGATCCTACAATGAGCAGTTCTTC CSGDSGRGSYNEQFF
. TRBJ1-1 . TRBV14 TGTGCCAGCAGCCAAGATAGGGCCAGGGGATTGGATAACACTGAAGCTTTCTTT CASSQDRARGLDNTEAFF
. TRBJ1-2 . TRBV18 TGTGCCAGCTCCCCTAGCATCGACGGAAACTATGGCTACACCTTC CASSPSIDGNYGYTF
. TRBJ1-5 . TRBV21-1 TGTGCCAGCAGCATTGGACAGACTAATCAGCCCCAGCATTTT CASSIGQTNQPQHF
. TRBJ1-6 few TRBV7-2 TGTGCCAGCAGCTCCTCTAATTCACCCCTCCACTTT CASSSSNSPLHF
. TRBJ2-2 . TRBV3-1 TGTGCCAGCGTCCGGGGTACCAATACCGGGGAGCTGTTTTTT CASVRGTNTGELFF
. TRBJ2-2 few TRBV18 TGTGCCAGCTCACCACGTCAGGGGCCCGGGGAGCTGTTTTTT CASSPRQGPGELFF